This T cell receptor beta chain stems from a study of HIV-infected patients and healthy controls. Broader study findings: Compared with healthy controls, HIV-infected patients showed less CDR3 sharing between individuals.

Reverse transcription used around 500 ng RNA and constant-region primers for alpha and beta. Alpha and beta chain libraries were made separately by chain-specific third strand synthesis with multiplexing indices. A 5' RACE adapter with a random hexamer and the SP2 primer site was joined to cDNA. MiXCR, run by TCRdb on the 5' RACE reads, gives a single entry per CDR3 protein. The data hold 15,000 to 17,000 distinct CDR3 sequences, with approximately 7% observed a single time. CDR3 length: 12 residues. Trimming took off 5 bases at V and 10 bases at J, with 15 bases between the two ends. There are many counts of this clonotype. Its antigen remains unknown. All unsorted peripheral T cells were captured because whole blood was used without fractionation.

The sequenced sample consisted of blood. The sequence was collected from an adult in good health. The rearrangement uses TRBV12-3 or TRBV12-4 and TRBJ2-7; D is perhaps TRBD2 (6 bases). The CDR3 sequence: CASSPTRERQYF. In nucleotides, the CDR3 is TGTGCCAGCAGTCCGACCCGGGAGCGCCAGTACTTC.